This is a list of T cell receptor beta chains from one sample in a study of CD8 T cells in Susac syndrome. Using its own MiXCR run on the immunoSEQ multiplex PCR reads, TCRdb lists one record per CDR3 protein. The sample has approximately 170,000 distinct CDR3 sequences; 92% are singletons. Sequenced sample: CD4+ T cells from PBMCs. The receptors originated from a human donor in good health. Both conserved end residues are part of each CDR3. The D gene is left open where the match is weak. Size tells how often a clone was seen (once, few, many) or the class of an expanded clone, and some rows leave it out.

abundance: .; d_gene: .; v_gene: TRBV6-5; j_gene: TRBJ2-3; CDR3nt: TGTGCCAGCAGTTACTCGAGTTGGGGCCATAGCACAGATACGCAGTATTTT; CDR3aa: CASSYSSWGHSTDTQYF
abundance: few; d_gene: .; v_gene: TRBV5-1; j_gene: TRBJ2-7; CDR3nt: TGCGCCAGCAGCCGGGACAAGGCCTACGAGCAGTACTTC; CDR3aa: CASSRDKAYEQYF
abundance: .; d_gene: TRBD1; v_gene: TRBV19; j_gene: TRBJ1-2; CDR3nt: TGTGCCAGTGGTACGCAGGGACAGCACTATGGCTACACCTTC; CDR3aa: CASGTQGQHYGYTF
abundance: .; d_gene: TRBD1; v_gene: TRBV20-1; j_gene: TRBJ2-1; CDR3nt: TGCAGGGCCGCAGGGGGCAATGAGCAGTTCTTC; CDR3aa: CRAAGGNEQFF
abundance: .; d_gene: .; v_gene: TRBV20-1; j_gene: TRBJ1-1; CDR3nt: TGCAGTGCTAGGCGGAGCCTCCTGAACACTGAAGCTTTCTTT; CDR3aa: CSARRSLLNTEAFF
abundance: .; d_gene: TRBD1; v_gene: TRBV20-1; j_gene: TRBJ2-7; CDR3nt: TGCAGTGCCTTTTCCGGGACAGGGATGAAAGAGCAGTACTTC; CDR3aa: CSAFSGTGMKEQYF
abundance: .; d_gene: TRBD1; v_gene: TRBV7-2; j_gene: TRBJ2-1; CDR3nt: TGTGCCAGCAGCTTTGGGACAGGGGGCTACAATGAGCAGTTCTTC; CDR3aa: CASSFGTGGYNEQFF
abundance: .; d_gene: TRBD1; v_gene: TRBV7-9; j_gene: TRBJ2-3; CDR3nt: TGTGCCAGCAGCTTACTGACAGGGATGGACACAGATACGCAGTATTTT; CDR3aa: CASSLLTGMDTDTQYF
abundance: .; d_gene: .; v_gene: TRBV6-2/TRBV6-3; j_gene: TRBJ1-1; CDR3nt: TGTGCCAGCAGGAGAGGACAGTTTTTGCGCACTGAAGCTTTCTTT; CDR3aa: CASRRGQFLRTEAFF
abundance: .; d_gene: TRBD1; v_gene: TRBV12-3/TRBV12-4; j_gene: TRBJ1-4; CDR3nt: TGTGCCAGCAGCGGCGGACAGGGGAATGAAAAACTGTTTTTT; CDR3aa: CASSGGQGNEKLFF
abundance: few; d_gene: .; v_gene: TRBV6-5; j_gene: TRBJ2-2; CDR3nt: TGTGCCAGCAGTTCAAGGACTACCCCGAACACCGGGGAGCTGTTTTTT; CDR3aa: CASSSRTTPNTGELFF
abundance: .; d_gene: .; v_gene: TRBV10-1; j_gene: TRBJ2-3; CDR3nt: TGCGCCAGCGGGGATTCGGGGCGCACAGATACGCAGTATTTT; CDR3aa: CASGDSGRTDTQYF
abundance: .; d_gene: .; v_gene: TRBV7-2; j_gene: TRBJ2-5; CDR3nt: TGTGCCAGCAGCTGGAGGGCACAGTTCCAAGAGACCCAGTACTTC; CDR3aa: CASSWRAQFQETQYF
abundance: .; d_gene: TRBD1; v_gene: TRBV25-1; j_gene: TRBJ2-1; CDR3nt: TGTGCCACTCTGGGACAGGGGTTCGGCAATGAGCAGTTCTTC; CDR3aa: CATLGQGFGNEQFF
abundance: .; d_gene: .; v_gene: TRBV5-1; j_gene: TRBJ2-3; CDR3nt: TGCGCCAGCAGCCGTGAGGGGCCGACAGATACGCAGTATTTT; CDR3aa: CASSREGPTDTQYF
abundance: .; d_gene: TRBD1; v_gene: TRBV3-1; j_gene: TRBJ1-5; CDR3nt: TGTGCCAGCAGCCACGGGACAGGCGTACTTGGCAATCAGCCCCAGCATTTT; CDR3aa: CASSHGTGVLGNQPQHF
abundance: once; d_gene: TRBD1; v_gene: TRBV7-8; j_gene: TRBJ2-2; CDR3nt: TGTGCCAGCAGCAAGCGACAGGGGGCGACCGGGGAGCTGTTTTTT; CDR3aa: CASSKRQGATGELFF
abundance: .; d_gene: TRBD1; v_gene: TRBV29-1; j_gene: TRBJ1-4; CDR3nt: TGCAGCGCAGGACAGGGTAATGAAAAACTGTTTTTT; CDR3aa: CSAGQGNEKLFF
abundance: .; d_gene: .; v_gene: TRBV3-1; j_gene: TRBJ1-5; CDR3nt: TGTGCCAGCAGCCCCATCCCGGGGGGAAATCAGCCCCAGCATTTT; CDR3aa: CASSPIPGGNQPQHF
abundance: .; d_gene: .; v_gene: TRBV3-1; j_gene: TRBJ2-4; CDR3nt: TGTGCCAGCAGCCAAGAAATAGGGTCGGGCATTCAGTACTTC; CDR3aa: CASSQEIGSGIQYF
abundance: .; d_gene: TRBD2; v_gene: TRBV28; j_gene: TRBJ2-7; CDR3nt: TGCGCCAGCAGCCTGGGGACTAGCGGGTCCTACGAGCAGTACTTC; CDR3aa: CASSLGTSGSYEQYF
abundance: .; d_gene: TRBD1; v_gene: TRBV3-1; j_gene: TRBJ1-1; CDR3nt: TGTGCCAGCACTCGACAGGGGAACACTGAAGCTTTCTTT; CDR3aa: CASTRQGNTEAFF
abundance: few; d_gene: .; v_gene: TRBV5-1; j_gene: TRBJ2-7; CDR3nt: TGCGCCAGCAGCTTGGGGCAGGGAATCGAGCAGTACTTC; CDR3aa: CASSLGQGIEQYF
abundance: .; d_gene: .; v_gene: TRBV2; j_gene: TRBJ1-4; CDR3nt: TGTGCCAGCGGCTTGACTAATGAAAAACTGTTTTTT; CDR3aa: CASGLTNEKLFF
abundance: .; d_gene: .; v_gene: TRBV20-1; j_gene: TRBJ2-2; CDR3nt: TGCAGTGCTAGAACCCGCCCTAACACCGGGGAGCTGTTTTTT; CDR3aa: CSARTRPNTGELFF
abundance: .; d_gene: .; v_gene: TRBV20-1; j_gene: TRBJ2-7; CDR3nt: TGCAGTGCTAGCGGGGACGGGACCTACGAGCAGTACTTC; CDR3aa: CSASGDGTYEQYF
abundance: .; d_gene: TRBD2; v_gene: TRBV6-6; j_gene: TRBJ2-7; CDR3nt: TGTGCCAGCAGTCGCCCGGCGGGGGGGCTCTACGAGCAGTACTTC; CDR3aa: CASSRPAGGLYEQYF
abundance: .; d_gene: .; v_gene: TRBV5-1; j_gene: TRBJ1-1; CDR3nt: TGCGCCAGCAGCTTGGGCCTGTGGGGGAACACTGAAGCTTTCTTT; CDR3aa: CASSLGLWGNTEAFF
abundance: .; d_gene: TRBD1; v_gene: TRBV10-2; j_gene: TRBJ2-5; CDR3nt: TGCGCCAGCAGTGAGGTACAGGGGGCGCGGGAGACCCAGTACTTC; CDR3aa: CASSEVQGARETQYF
abundance: .; d_gene: TRBD2; v_gene: TRBV29-1; j_gene: TRBJ2-1; CDR3nt: TGCAGCGTTGAACTAGCGGGGCGATACAATGAGCAGTTCTTC; CDR3aa: CSVELAGRYNEQFF
abundance: .; d_gene: .; v_gene: TRBV28; j_gene: TRBJ1-5; CDR3nt: TGTGCCAGCAGTTTCTCCGGGGCGTTACAGCCCCAGCATTTT; CDR3aa: CASSFSGALQPQHF
abundance: .; d_gene: .; v_gene: TRBV5-1; j_gene: TRBJ2-3; CDR3nt: TGCGCCAGCAGCTTGGCCGTTCGGCAGCATACACTGGATAGCACAGATACGCAGTATTTT; CDR3aa: CASSLAVRQHTLDSTDTQYF